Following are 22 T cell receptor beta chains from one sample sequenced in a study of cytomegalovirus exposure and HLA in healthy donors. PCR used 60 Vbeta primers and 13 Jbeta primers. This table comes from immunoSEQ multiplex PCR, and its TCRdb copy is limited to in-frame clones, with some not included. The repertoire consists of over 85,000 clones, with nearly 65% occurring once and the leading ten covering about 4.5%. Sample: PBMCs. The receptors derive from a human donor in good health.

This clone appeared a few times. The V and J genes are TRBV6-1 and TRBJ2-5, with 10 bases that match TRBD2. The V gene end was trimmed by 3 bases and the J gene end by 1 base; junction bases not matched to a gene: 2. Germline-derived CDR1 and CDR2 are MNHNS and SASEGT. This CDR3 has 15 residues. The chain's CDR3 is CASSDLAGGQETQYF. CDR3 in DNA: TGTGCCAGCAGTGATTTAGCGGGAGGCCAAGAGACCCAGTACTTC.

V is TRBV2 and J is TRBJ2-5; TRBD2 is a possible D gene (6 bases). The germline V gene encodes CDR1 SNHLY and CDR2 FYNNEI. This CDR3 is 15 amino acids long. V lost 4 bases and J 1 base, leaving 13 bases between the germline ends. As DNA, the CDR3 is TGTGCCAGCAGTGTCCCCGAGGGAGGCCAAGAGACCCAGTACTTC. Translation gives CASSVPEGGQETQYF.

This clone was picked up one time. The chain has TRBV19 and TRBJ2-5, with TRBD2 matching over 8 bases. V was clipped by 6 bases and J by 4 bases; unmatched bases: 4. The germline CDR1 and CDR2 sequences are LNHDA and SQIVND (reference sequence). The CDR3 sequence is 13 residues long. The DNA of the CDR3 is TGTGCCAGTAGCGGGAGGGTTAGAGAGACCCAGTACTTC. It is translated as CASSGRVRETQYF.

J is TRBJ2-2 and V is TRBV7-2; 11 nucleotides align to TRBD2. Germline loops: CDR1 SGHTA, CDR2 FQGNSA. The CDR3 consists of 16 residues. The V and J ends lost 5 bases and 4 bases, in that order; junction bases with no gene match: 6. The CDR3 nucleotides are TGTGCCAGCAGCGGAAATAGCGGGAGGGGCACCGGGGAGCTGTTTTTT. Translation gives CASSGNSGRGTGELFF.

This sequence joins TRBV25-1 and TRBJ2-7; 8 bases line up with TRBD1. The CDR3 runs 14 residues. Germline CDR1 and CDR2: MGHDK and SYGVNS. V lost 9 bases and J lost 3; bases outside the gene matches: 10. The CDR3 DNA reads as TGTGCCAGTTCCGACAGGGGATCACTCTACGAGCAGTACTTC. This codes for CASSDRGSLYEQYF.

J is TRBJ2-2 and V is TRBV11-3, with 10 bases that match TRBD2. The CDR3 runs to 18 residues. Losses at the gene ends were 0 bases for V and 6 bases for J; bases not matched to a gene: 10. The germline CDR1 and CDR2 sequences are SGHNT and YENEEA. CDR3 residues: CASSLDGRLAGVAGELFF. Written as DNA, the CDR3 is TGTGCCAGCAGCTTAGATGGTCGGCTAGCGGGAGTCGCCGGGGAGCTGTTTTTT.

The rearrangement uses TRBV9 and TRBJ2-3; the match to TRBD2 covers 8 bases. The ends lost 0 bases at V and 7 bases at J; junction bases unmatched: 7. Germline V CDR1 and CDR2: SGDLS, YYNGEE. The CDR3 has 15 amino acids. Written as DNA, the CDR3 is TGTGCCAGCAGCGTAGGGAGCGGGAGCGAATATACGCAGTATTTT. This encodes CASSVGSGSEYTQYF.

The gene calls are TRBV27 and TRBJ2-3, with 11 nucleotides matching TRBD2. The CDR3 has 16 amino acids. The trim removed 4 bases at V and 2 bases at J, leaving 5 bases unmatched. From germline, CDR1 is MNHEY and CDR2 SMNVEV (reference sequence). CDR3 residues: CASSSGLAEYTDTQYF. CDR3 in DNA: TGTGCCAGCAGTTCGGGACTAGCGGAATACACAGATACGCAGTATTTT.

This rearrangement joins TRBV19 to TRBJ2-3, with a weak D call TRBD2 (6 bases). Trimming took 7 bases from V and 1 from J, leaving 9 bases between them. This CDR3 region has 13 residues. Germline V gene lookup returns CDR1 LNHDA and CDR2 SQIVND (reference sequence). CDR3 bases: TGTGCCAGTAATAAGCGGGGCACAGATACGCAGTATTTT. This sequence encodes CASNKRGTDTQYF.

CDR3 sequence reads: CASSRSGQGEEKLFF. For the CDR3, the DNA is TGCGCCAGCAGCCGCTCGGGACAGGGGGAAGAAAAACTGTTTTTT. V and J are TRBV5-1 and TRBJ1-4; 11 nucleotides agree with TRBD1. Unmatched junction bases numbered 7, after V lost 4 bases and J lost 8 bases. CDR3 length equals 15 residues. Germline CDR1 reads SGHRS; CDR2 reads YFSETQ.

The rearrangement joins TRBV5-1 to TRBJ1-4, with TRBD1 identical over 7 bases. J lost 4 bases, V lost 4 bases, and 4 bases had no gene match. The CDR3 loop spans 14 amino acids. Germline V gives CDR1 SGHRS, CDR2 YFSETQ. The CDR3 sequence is CASSLGQNNEKLFF. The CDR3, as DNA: TGCGCCAGCAGCCTGGGACAGAATAATGAAAAACTGTTTTTT.

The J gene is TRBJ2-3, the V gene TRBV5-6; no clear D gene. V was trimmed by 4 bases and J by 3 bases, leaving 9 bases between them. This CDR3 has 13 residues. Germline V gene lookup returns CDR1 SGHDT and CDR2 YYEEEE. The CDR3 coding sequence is TGTGCCAGCAGCATCACCGGGACAGATACGCAGTATTTT. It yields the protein CASSITGTDTQYF. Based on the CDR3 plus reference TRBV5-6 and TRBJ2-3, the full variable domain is DAGVTQSPTHLIKTRGQQVTLRCSPKSGHDTVSWYQQALGQGPQFIFQYYEEEERQRGNFPDRFSGHQFPNYSSELNVNALLLGDSALYLCASSITGTDTQYFGPGTRLTVL.

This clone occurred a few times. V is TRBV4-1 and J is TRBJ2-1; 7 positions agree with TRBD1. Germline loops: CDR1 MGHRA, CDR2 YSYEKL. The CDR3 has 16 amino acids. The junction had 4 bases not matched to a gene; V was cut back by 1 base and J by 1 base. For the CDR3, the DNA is TGCGCCAGCAGCCAAGGACAGGGTTTTTCCTACAATGAGCAGTTCTTC. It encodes CASSQGQGFSYNEQFF.

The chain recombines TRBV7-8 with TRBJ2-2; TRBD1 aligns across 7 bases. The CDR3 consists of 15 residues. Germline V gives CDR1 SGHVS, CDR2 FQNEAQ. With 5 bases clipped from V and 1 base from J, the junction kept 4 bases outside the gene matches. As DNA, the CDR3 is TGTGCCAGCAGCGCCCGGACAGGGAACACCGGGGAGCTGTTTTTT. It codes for CASSARTGNTGELFF.

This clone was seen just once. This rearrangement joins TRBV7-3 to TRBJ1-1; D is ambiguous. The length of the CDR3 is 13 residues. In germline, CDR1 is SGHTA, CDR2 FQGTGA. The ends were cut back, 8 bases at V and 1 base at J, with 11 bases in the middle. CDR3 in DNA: TGTGCCAGCGCCACACAGCCGAACACTGAAGCTTTCTTT. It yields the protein CASATQPNTEAFF. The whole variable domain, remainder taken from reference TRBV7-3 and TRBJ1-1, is GAGVSQTPSNKVTEKGKYVELRCDPISGHTALYWYRQSLGQGPEFLIYFQGTGAADDSGLPNDRFFAVRPEGSVSTLKIQRTERGDSAVYLCASATQPNTEAFFGQGTRLTVV.

The CDR3 loop is CAISEPRLDEQYF. DNA for the CDR3: TGTGCCATCAGTGAGCCTCGACTGGACGAGCAGTACTTC. V gene TRBV10-3 combines with J gene TRBJ2-7; D ambiguous. The length of the CDR3 is 13 residues. Looked up from germline, CDR1 is ENHRY and CDR2 is SYGVKD. V lost 2 bases and J 5 bases, leaving 10 bases between the germline ends.

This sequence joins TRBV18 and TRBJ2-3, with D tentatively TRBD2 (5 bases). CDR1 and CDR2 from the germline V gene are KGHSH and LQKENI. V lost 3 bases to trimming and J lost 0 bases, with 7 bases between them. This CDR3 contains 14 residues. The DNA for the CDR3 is TGTGCCAGCTCACCGAGCGGAAGCACAGATACGCAGTATTTT. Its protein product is CASSPSGSTDTQYF.

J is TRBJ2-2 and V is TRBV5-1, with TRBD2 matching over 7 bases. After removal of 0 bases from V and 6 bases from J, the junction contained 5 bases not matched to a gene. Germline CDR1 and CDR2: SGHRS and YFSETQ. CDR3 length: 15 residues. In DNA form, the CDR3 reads TGCGCCAGCAGCTTGGTCGCGGGAGCATCCGGGGAGCTGTTTTTT. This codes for CASSLVAGASGELFF. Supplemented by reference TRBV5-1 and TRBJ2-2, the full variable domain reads KAGVTQTPRYLIKTRGQQVTLSCSPISGHRSVSWYQQTPGQGLQFLFEYFSETQRNKGNFPGRFSGRQFSNSRSEMNVSTLELGDSALYLCASSLVAGASGELFFGEGSRLTVL.

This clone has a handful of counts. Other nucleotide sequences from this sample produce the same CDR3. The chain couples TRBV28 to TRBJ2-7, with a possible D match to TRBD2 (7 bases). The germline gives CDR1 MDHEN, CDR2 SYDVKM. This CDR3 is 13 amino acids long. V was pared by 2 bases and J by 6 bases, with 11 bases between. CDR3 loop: CASSLGGGSEQYF. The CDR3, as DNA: TGTGCCAGCAGTTTAGGGGGGGGCAGCGAGCAGTACTTC.

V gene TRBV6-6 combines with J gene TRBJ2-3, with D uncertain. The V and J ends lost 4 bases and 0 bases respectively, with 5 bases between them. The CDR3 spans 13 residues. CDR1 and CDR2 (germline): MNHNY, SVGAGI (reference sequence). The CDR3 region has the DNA TGTGCCAGCAGTTTGAGGAGCACAGATACGCAGTATTTT. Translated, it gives CASSLRSTDTQYF.

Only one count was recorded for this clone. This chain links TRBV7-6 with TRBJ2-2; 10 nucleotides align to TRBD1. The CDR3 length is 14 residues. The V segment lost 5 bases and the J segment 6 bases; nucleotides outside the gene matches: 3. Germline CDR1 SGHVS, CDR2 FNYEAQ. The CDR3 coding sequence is TGTGCCAGCAGCCCAGGACAGGGGGCCGGGGAGCTGTTTTTT. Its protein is CASSPGQGAGELFF.

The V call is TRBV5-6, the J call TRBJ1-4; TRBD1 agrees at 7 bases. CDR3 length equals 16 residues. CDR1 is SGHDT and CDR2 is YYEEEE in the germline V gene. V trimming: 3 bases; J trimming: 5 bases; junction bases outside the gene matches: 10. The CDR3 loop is CASSSRTGTANEKLFF. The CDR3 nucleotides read TGTGCCAGCAGCTCACGGACCGGGACAGCAAATGAAAAACTGTTTTTT.